The clone carrying this TCR beta chain was seen repeatedly, ten times or more. The data belong to a study of HIV-infected children after antiretroviral therapy interruption. As for treatment: PENTA 11 planned treatment interruption arm or continuous ART arm. A 3' RACE protocol on RNA, with unique molecular identifiers, produced the TCR library. Each CDR3 protein is one row after TCRdb ran MiXCR on the 3' RACE reads. The repertoire has 7,000 or so distinct CDR3 sequences, roughly 15% of them found once; the top ten carry roughly an eighth. The receptor was isolated from a pool of human donors with HIV. The sample was CD45RO+ CD8+ T cells from PBMCs, pooled from several time points, taken from a donor given antiretroviral therapy, either interrupted or continuous. Subset: memory CD8+ CD45RO+ CD45RA- T cells.

The DNA for the CDR3 is TGTGCCACCAGTGATTTGTCACATAAACAAGAGACCCAGTACTTC. It encodes CATSDLSHKQETQYF. The chain has TRBV24-1 and TRBJ2-5; unclear D gene. This CDR3 spans 15 amino acids. Trimming stripped 0 bases from V and 2 bases from J, with 9 bases between. Germline CDR1 is KGHDR and CDR2 is SFDVKD.